This T cell receptor beta chain was captured by sequencing in a study of blood T cell repertoires in COVID-19. Study-wide background: T cells, B-cell-depleted T cells, or PBMCs provided the cDNA or gDNA that served as material.

The germline gives CDR1 MNHEY, CDR2 SVGAGI. CDR3 length: 15 residues. After removal of 7 bases from V and 0 bases from J, the junction contained 4 bases not matched to a gene. Enrolled through a virtual design, the participants were between 18 and 89 years of age and came from approximately 25 US areas. Sequenced by immunoSEQ multiplex PCR; TCRdb stores in-frame clones only, minus some. In the table there are some 190,000 clones, around 80% of which are singletons. The TCR sequence derives from a man in his 60s who had been exposed to COVID-19. Material: PBMCs or T cells enriched from blood (not recorded which). V usage is TRBV6-5 and J usage is TRBJ2-1, with TRBD1 matching 9 bases. Written as DNA, the CDR3 is TGTGCCAGCAAGGGGACAGGGCCCTCCTACAATGAGCAGTTCTTC. Its translation: CASKGTGPSYNEQFF.